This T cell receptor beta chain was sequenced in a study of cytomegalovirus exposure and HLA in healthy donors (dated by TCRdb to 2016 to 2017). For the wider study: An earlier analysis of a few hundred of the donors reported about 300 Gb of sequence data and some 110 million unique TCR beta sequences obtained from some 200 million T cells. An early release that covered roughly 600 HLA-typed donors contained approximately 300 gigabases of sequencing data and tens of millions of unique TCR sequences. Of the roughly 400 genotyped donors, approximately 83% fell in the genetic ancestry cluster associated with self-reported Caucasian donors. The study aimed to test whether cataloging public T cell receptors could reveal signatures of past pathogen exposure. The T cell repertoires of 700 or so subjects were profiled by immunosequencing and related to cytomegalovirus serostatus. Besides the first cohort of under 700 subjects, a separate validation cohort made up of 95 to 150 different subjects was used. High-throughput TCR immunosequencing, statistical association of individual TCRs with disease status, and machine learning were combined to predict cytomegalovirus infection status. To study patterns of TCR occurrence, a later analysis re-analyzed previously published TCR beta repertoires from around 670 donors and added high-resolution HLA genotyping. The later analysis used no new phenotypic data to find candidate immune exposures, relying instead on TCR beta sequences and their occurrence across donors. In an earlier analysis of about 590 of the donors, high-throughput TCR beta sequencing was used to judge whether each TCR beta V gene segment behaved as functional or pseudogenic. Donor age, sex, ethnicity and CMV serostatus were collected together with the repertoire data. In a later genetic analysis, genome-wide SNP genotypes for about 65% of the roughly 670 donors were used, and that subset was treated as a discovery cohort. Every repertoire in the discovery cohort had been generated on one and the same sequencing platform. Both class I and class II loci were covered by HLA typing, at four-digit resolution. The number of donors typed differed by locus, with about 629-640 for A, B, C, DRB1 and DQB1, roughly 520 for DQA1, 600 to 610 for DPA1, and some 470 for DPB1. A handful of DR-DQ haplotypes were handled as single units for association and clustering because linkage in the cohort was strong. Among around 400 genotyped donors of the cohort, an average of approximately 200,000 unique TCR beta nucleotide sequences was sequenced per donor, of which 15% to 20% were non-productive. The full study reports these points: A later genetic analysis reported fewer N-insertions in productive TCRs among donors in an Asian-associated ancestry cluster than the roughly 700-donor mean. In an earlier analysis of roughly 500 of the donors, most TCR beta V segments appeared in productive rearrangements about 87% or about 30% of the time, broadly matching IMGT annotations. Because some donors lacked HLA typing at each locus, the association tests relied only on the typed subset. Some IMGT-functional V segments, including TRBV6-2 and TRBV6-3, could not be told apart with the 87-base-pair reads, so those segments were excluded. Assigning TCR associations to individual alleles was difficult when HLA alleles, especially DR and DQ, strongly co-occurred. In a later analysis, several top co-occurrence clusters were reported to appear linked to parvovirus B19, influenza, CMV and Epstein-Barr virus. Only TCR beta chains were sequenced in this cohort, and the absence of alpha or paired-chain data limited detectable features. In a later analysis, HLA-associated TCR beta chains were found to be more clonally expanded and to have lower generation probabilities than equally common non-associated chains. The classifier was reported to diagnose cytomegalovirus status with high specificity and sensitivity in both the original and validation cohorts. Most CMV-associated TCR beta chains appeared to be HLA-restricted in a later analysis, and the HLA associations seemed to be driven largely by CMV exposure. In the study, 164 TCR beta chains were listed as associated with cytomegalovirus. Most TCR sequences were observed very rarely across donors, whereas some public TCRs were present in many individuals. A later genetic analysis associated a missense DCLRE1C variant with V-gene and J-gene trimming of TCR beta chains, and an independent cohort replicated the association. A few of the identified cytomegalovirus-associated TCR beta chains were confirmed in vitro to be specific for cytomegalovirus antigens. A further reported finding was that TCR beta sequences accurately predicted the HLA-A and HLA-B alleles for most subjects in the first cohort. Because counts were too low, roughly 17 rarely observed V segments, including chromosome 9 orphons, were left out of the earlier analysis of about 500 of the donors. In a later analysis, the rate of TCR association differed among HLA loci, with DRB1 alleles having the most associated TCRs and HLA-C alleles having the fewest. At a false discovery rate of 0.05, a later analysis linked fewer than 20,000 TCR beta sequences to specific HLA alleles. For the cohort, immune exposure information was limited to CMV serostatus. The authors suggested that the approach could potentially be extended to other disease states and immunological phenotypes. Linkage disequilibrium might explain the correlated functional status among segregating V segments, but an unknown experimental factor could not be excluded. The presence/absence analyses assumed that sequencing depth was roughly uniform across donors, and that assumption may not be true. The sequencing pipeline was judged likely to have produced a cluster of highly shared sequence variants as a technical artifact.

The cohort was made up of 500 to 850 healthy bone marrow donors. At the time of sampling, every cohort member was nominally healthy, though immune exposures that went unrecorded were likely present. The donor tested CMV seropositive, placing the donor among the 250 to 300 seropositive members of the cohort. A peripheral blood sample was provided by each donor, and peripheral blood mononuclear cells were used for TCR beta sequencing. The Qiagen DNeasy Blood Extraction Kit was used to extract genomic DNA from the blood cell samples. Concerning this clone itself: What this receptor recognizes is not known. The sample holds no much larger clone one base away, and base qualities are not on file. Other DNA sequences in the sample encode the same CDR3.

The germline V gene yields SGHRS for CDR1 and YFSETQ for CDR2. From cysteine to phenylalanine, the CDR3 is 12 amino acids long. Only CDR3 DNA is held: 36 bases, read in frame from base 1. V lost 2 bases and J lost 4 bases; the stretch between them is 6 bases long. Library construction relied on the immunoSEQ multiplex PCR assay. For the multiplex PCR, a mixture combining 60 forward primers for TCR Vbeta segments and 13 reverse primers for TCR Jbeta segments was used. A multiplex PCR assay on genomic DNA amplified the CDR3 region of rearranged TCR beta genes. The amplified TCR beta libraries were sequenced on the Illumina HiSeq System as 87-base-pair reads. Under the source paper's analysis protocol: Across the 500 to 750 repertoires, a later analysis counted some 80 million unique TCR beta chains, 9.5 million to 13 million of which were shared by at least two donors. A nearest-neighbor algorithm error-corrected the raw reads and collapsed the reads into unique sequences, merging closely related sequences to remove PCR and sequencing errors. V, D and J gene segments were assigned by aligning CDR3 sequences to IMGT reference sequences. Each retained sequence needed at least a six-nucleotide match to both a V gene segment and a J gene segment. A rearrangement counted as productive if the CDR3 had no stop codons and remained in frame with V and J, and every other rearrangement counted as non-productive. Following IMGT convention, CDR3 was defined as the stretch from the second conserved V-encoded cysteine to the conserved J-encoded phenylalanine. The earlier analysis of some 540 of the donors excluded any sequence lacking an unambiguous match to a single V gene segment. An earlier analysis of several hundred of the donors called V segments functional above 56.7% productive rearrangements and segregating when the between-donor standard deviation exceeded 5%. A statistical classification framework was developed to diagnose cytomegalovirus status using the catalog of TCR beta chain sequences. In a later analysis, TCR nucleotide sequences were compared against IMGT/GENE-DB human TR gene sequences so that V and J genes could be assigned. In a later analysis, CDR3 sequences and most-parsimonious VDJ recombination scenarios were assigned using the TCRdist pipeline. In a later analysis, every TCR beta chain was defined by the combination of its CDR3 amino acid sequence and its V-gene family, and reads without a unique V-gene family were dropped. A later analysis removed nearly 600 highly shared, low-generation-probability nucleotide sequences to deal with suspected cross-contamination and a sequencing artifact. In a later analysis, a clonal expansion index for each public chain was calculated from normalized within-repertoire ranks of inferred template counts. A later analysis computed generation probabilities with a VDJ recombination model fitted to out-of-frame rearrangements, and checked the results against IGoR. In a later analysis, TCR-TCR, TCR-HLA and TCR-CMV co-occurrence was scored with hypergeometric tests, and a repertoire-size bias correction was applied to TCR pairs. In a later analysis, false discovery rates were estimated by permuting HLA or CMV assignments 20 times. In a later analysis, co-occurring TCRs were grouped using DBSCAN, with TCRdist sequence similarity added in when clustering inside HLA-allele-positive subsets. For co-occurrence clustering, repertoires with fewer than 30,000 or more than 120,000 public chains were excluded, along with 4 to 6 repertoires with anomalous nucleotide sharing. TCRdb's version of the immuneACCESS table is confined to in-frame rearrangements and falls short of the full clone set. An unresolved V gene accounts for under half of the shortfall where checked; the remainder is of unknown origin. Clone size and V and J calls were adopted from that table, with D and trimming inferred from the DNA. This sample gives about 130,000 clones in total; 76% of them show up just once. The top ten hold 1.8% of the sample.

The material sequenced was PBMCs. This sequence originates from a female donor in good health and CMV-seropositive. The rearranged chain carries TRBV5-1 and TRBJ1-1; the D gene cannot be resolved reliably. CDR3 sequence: CASSFSGTEAFF. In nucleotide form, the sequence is TGCGCCAGCAGCTTTAGTGGCACTGAAGCTTTCTTT.